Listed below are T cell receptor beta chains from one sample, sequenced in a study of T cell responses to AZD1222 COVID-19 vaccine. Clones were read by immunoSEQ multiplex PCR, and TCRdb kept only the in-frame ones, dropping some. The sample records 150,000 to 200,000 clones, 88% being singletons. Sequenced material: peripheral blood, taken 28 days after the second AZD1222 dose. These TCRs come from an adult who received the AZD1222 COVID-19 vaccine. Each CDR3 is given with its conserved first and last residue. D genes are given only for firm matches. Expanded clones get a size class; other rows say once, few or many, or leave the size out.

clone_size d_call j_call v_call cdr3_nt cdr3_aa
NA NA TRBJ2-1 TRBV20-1 TGCAGTGCTAGTTTGTCCAATGAGCAGTTCTTC CSASLSNEQFF
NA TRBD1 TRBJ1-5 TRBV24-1 TGTGCCACCAGTGAATCCGGGACAGGGGGCAATCAGCCCCAGCATTTT CATSESGTGGNQPQHF
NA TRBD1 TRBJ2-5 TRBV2 TGTGCCAGCAGAACCGGGACAGGGGCGATAGAGACCCAGTACTTC CASRTGTGAIETQYF
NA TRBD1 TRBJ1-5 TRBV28 TGTGCCAGCCGGGACAGGCCCAATCAGCCCCAGCATTTT CASRDRPNQPQHF
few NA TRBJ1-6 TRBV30 TGTGCCTGGAATCAGGGTATAACTTCACCCCTCCACTTT CAWNQGITSPLHF
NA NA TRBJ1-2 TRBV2 TGTGCCAGCAGTGAAACCGGGACGCCACGGGATGGCTACACCTTC CASSETGTPRDGYTF
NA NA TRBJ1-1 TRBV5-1 TGCGCCAGCAGCTTGGGGGCTTGGAACACTGAAGCTTTCTTT CASSLGAWNTEAFF
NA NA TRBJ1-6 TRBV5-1 TGCGCCAGCAGCATCGACCACGCTAATTCACCCCTCCACTTT CASSIDHANSPLHF
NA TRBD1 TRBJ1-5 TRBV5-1 TGCGCCAGCAGCGCCGGGACAGGGGCAGGTCAGCCCCAGCATTTT CASSAGTGAGQPQHF
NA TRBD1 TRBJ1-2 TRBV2 TGTGCCAGCAGTATTACCGGGACAGGGGGCAAAGGCTACACCTTC CASSITGTGGKGYTF
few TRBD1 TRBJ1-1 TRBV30 TGTGCCTGGGACAGGGGGAGGAACACTGAAGCTTTCTTT CAWDRGRNTEAFF
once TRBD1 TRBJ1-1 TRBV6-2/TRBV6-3 TGTGCCAGCAGTTCCCCGACAGGGATGAACACTGAAGCTTTCTTT CASSSPTGMNTEAFF
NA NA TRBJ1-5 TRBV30 TGTGCCTGGAGTGGTGGGCCCCAGCCCCAGCATTTT CAWSGGPQPQHF
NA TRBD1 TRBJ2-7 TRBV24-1 TGTGCCACCAGTGATTGGGGACAGGGGAAGGTTTTGAGCCACGAGCAGTACTTC CATSDWGQGKVLSHEQYF
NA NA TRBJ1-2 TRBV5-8 TGTGCCAGCAGCCAGACAGTATCTAGTGGCTACACCTTC CASSQTVSSGYTF
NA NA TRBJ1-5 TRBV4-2 TGTGCCAGCAGCCAAGATCGGCACAGCAATCAGCCCCAGCATTTT CASSQDRHSNQPQHF
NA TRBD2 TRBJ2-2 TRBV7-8 TGTGCCAGCAGCCCTTTTAGCGGGGGGCTTGGCGGGGAGCTGTTTTTT CASSPFSGGLGGELFF
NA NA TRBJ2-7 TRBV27 TGTGCCAGCAGTCCTACACAGGGTGACCACGAGCAGTACTTC CASSPTQGDHEQYF
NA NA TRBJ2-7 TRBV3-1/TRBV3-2 TGTGCCAGCAGCCCTGACAGTACCTACGAGCAGTACTTC CASSPDSTYEQYF
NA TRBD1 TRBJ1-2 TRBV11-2 TGTGCCAGCAGCTTAGGAGGACAGGCTAGCTATGGCTACACCTTC CASSLGGQASYGYTF
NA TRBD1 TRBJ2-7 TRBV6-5 TGTGCCAGCAGTTACTCGTACGACAGGGTGTACGAGCAGTACTTC CASSYSYDRVYEQYF
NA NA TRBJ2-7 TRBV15 TGTGCCACCAGCCCCTTCGGATCGACACAAAACTACGAGCAGTACTTC CATSPFGSTQNYEQYF
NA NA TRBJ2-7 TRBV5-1 TGCGCCAGCAGCTCTGACAGGGTCCGGGAGGAGCAGTACTTC CASSSDRVREEQYF
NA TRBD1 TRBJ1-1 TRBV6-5 TGTGCCAGCAGTTACCCCCGGACAGGGGGGTACACTGAAGCTTTCTTT CASSYPRTGGYTEAFF
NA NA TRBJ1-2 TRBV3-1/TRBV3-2 TGTGCCAGCAGCCAAGGCCGCCATGGCTACACCTTC CASSQGRHGYTF
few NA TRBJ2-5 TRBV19 TGTGCCAGTAGTTTGGACTACCAAGAGACCCAGTACTTC CASSLDYQETQYF
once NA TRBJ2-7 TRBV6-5 TGTGCCAGCAGTTCCCGTCGCCCTGGAAAGGGCTACGAGCAGTACTTC CASSSRRPGKGYEQYF
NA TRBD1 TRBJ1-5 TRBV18 TGTGCCAGCTCAAAGGTACGCGTCGGGACAGGGATCCCTAGTCAGCCCCAGCATTTT CASSKVRVGTGIPSQPQHF
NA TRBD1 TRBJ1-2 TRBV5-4 TGTGCCAGCAGCGGGACAGGGATCTATGGCTACACCTTC CASSGTGIYGYTF